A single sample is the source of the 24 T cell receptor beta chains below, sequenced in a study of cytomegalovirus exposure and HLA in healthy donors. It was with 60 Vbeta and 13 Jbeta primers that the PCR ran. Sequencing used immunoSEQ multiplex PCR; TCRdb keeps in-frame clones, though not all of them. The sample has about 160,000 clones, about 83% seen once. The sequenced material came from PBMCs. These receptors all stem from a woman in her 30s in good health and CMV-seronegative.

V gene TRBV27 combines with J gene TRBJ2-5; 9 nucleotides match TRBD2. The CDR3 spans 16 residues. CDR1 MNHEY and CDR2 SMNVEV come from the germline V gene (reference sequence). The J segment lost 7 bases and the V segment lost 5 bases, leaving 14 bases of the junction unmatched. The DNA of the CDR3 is TGTGCCAGCAGTCCAGGCGGCGCGGGGGGGATATGGACCCAGTACTTC. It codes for CASSPGGAGGIWTQYF.

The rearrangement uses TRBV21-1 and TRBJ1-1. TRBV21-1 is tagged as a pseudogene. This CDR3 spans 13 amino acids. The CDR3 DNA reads TGTGCCAGCAGCAGATTCCGGGGTCCTGAAGCTTTCTTT. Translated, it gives CASSRFRGPEAFF.

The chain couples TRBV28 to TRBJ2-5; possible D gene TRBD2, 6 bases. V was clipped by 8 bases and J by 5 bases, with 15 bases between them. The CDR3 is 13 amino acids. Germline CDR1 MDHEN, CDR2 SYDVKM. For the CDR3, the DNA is TGTGCCAGCGGCGGGGTCCGGCCGGAGACCCAGTACTTC. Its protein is CASGGVRPETQYF.

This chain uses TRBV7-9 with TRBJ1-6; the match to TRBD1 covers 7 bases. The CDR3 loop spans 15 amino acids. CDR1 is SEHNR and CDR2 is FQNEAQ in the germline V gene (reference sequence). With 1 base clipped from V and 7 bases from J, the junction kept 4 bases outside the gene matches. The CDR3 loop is CASSLGDSPNSPLHF. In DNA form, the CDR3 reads TGTGCCAGCAGCTTAGGGGACAGCCCGAATTCACCCCTCCACTTT.

For the CDR3, the DNA is TGTGCCAGCAGTTACTCGGCGGTTGGGGAGCTGTTTTTT. It yields the protein CASSYSAVGELFF. This chain joins TRBV6-6 and TRBJ2-2; D is undetermined. The CDR3 length is 13 residues. Per germline, CDR1 MNHNY and CDR2 SVGAGI (reference sequence). Trimming stripped 0 bases from V and 8 bases from J, with 7 bases between.

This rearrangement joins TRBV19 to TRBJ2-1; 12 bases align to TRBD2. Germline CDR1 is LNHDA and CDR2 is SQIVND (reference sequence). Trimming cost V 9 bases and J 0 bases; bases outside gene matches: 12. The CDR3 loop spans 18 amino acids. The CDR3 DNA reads TGTGCCAGGACGCCGGGACTAGCGGGCCTCAGCTCCTACAATGAGCAGTTCTTC. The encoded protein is CARTPGLAGLSSYNEQFF. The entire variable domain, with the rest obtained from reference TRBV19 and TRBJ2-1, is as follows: DGGITQSPKYLFRKEGQNVTLSCEQNLNHDAMYWYRQDPGQGLRLIYYSQIVNDFQKGDIAEGYSVSREKKESFPLTVTSAQKNPTAFYLCARTPGLAGLSSYNEQFFGPGTRLTVL.

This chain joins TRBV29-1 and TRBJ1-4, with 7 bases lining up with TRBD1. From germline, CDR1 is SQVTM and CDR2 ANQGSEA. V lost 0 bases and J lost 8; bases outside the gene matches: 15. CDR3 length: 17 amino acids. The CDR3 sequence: CSVEDREQGLQGEKLFF. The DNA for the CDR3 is TGCAGCGTTGAAGATCGCGAACAGGGGTTACAAGGAGAAAAACTGTTTTTT. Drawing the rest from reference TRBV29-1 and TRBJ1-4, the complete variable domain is SAVISQKPSRDICQRGTSLTIQCQVDSQVTMMFWYRQQPGQSLTLIATANQGSEATYESGFVIDKFPISRPNLTFSTLTVSNMSPEDSSIYLCSVEDREQGLQGEKLFFGSGTQLSVL.

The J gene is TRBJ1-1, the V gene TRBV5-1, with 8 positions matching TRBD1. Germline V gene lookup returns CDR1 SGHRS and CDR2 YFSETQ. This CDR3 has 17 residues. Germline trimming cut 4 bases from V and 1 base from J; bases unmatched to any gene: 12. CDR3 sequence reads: CASSSGQGFRSNTEAFF. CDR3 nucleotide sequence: TGCGCCAGCAGCAGCGGACAGGGATTTAGATCGAACACTGAAGCTTTCTTT.

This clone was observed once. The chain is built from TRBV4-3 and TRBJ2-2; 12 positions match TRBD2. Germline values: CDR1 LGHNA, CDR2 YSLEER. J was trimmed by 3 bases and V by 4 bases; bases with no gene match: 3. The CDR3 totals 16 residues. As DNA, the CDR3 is TGCGCCAGCAGCCGCCGACTAGCGGGGGACACCGGGGAGCTGTTTTTT. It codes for CASSRRLAGDTGELFF.

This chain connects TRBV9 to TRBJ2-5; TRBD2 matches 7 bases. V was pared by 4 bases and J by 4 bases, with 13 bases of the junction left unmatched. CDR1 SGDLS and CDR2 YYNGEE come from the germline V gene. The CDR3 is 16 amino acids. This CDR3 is CASSSSLAPGGETQYF. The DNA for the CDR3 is TGTGCCAGCAGCTCATCGCTAGCCCCGGGGGGAGAGACCCAGTACTTC.

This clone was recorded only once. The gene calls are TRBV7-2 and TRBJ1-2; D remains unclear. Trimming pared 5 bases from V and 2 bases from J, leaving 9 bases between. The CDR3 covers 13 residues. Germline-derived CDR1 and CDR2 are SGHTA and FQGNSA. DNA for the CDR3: TGTGCCAGCAGCCTGACACCAAACTATGGCTACACCTTC. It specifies CASSLTPNYGYTF.

CDR3 in amino acids: CASSPLGASYNSPLHF. CDR3 in DNA: TGTGCCAGCAGCCCCCTGGGGGCCTCCTATAATTCACCCCTCCACTTT. The chain joins TRBV9 to TRBJ1-6, with D possibly matching TRBD1 (6 bases). Trimming shortened V by 4 bases and J by 0 bases, and 11 bases separated the two germline ends. There are 16 residues in the CDR3. The germline V gene has CDR1 SGDLS and CDR2 YYNGEE.

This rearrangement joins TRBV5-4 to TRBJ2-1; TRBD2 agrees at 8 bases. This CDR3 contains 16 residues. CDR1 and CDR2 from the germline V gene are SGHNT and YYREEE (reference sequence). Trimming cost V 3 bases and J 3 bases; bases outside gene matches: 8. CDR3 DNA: TGTGCCAGCAGCTCCGGACTAGCTGAGTTCTACAATGAGCAGTTCTTC. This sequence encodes CASSSGLAEFYNEQFF. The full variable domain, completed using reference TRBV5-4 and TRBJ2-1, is ETGVTQSPTHLIKTRGQQVTLRCSSQSGHNTVSWYQQALGQGPQFIFQYYREEENGRGNFPPRFSGLQFPNYSSELNVNALELDDSALYLCASSSGLAEFYNEQFFGPGTRLTVL.

The CDR3 protein is CASSLERANYGYTF. The CDR3 coding sequence is TGTGCCAGCAGCTTGGAGAGAGCAAACTATGGCTACACCTTC. The gene calls are TRBV5-4 and TRBJ1-2; D gene ambiguous. Germline V gives CDR1 SGHNT, CDR2 YYREEE (reference sequence). The ends were cut back, 0 bases at V and 2 bases at J, with 8 bases in the middle. CDR3 size: 14 residues. The variable domain in full, completed from reference TRBV5-4 and TRBJ1-2, reads ETGVTQSPTHLIKTRGQQVTLRCSSQSGHNTVSWYQQALGQGPQFIFQYYREEENGRGNFPPRFSGLQFPNYSSELNVNALELDDSALYLCASSLERANYGYTFGSGTRLTVV.

The CDR3 protein is CASRPRQAYSNQPQHF. CDR3 coding DNA: TGTGCCAGCAGACCAAGACAGGCTTATAGCAATCAGCCCCAGCATTTT. This sequence joins TRBV27 and TRBJ1-5; D perhaps matches TRBD1 (6 bases). Germline values: CDR1 MNHEY, CDR2 SMNVEV (reference sequence). V dropped 6 bases and J dropped 0 bases, with 15 bases sitting between them. This CDR3 is built from 16 residues.

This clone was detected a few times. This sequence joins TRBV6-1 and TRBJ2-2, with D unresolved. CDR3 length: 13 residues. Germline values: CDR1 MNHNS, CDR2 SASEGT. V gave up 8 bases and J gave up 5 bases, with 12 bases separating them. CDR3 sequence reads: CASWKTGTGELFF. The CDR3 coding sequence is TGTGCCAGCTGGAAGACTGGGACCGGGGAGCTGTTTTTT.

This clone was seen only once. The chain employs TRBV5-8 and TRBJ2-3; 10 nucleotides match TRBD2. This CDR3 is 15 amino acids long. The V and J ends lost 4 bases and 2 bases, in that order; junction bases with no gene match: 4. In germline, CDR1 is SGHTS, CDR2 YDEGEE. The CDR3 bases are TGTGCCAGCAGCGTCCTAGCGGGAGCCACAGATACGCAGTATTTT. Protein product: CASSVLAGATDTQYF.

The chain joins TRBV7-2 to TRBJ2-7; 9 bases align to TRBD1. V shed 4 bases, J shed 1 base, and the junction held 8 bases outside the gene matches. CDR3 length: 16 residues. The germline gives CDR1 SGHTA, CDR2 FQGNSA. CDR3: CASSSNRDRVSYEQYF. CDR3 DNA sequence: TGTGCCAGCAGCTCCAACCGGGACAGGGTGTCCTACGAGCAGTACTTC.

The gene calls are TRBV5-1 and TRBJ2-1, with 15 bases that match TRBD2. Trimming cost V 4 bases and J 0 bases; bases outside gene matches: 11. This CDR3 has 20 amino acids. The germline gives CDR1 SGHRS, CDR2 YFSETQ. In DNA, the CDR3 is TGCGCCAGCAGCCATCCCCGCGGACTAGCGGGGGGGAGCTCCTACAATGAGCAGTTCTTC. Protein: CASSHPRGLAGGSSYNEQFF.

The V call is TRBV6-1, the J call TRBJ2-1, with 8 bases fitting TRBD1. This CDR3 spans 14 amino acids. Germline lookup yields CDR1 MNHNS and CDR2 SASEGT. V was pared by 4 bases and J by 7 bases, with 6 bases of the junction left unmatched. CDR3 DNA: TGTGCCAGCAGTGGACAGGGGCTAGGAAATGAGCAGTTCTTC. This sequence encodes CASSGQGLGNEQFF.

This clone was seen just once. The chain's CDR3 is CAWNAGSNYGYTF. For the CDR3, the DNA is TGTGCCTGGAACGCAGGGTCCAACTATGGCTACACCTTC. The rearrangement uses TRBV30 and TRBJ1-2; possible D gene TRBD1, 5 bases. The CDR3 totals 13 residues. The germline CDR1 and CDR2 sequences are GTSNPN and SVGIG (reference sequence). V lost 4 bases and J 2 bases, leaving 11 bases between the germline ends.

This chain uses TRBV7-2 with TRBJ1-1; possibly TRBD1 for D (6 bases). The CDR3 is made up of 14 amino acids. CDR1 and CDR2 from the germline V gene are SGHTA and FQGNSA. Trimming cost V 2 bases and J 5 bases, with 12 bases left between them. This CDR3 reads CASSLQGIWTEAFF. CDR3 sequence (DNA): TGTGCCAGCAGCTTACAGGGGATTTGGACTGAAGCTTTCTTT. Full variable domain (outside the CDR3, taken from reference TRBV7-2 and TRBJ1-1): GAGVSQSPSNKVTEKGKDVELRCDPISGHTALYWYRQSLGQGLEFLIYFQGNSAPDKSGLPSDRFSAERTGGSVSTLTIQRTQQEDSAVYLCASSLQGIWTEAFFGQGTRLTVV.

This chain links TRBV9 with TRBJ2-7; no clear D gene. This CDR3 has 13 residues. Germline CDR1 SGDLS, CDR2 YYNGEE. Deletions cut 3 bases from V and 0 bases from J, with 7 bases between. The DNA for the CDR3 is TGTGCCAGCAGCGCACGGAGCTCCTACGAGCAGTACTTC. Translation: CASSARSSYEQYF. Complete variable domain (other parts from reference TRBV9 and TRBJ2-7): DSGVTQTPKHLITATGQRVTLRCSPRSGDLSVYWYQQSLDQGLQFLIQYYNGEERAKGNILERFSAQQFPDLHSELNLSSLELGDSALYFCASSARSSYEQYFGPGTRLTVT.

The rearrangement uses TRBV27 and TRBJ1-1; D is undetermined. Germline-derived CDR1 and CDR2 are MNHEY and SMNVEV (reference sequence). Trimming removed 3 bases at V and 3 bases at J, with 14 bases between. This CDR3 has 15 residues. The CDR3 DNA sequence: TGTGCCAGCAGTTTTGGGAGGGCGCCGGACACTGAAGCTTTCTTT. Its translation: CASSFGRAPDTEAFF.